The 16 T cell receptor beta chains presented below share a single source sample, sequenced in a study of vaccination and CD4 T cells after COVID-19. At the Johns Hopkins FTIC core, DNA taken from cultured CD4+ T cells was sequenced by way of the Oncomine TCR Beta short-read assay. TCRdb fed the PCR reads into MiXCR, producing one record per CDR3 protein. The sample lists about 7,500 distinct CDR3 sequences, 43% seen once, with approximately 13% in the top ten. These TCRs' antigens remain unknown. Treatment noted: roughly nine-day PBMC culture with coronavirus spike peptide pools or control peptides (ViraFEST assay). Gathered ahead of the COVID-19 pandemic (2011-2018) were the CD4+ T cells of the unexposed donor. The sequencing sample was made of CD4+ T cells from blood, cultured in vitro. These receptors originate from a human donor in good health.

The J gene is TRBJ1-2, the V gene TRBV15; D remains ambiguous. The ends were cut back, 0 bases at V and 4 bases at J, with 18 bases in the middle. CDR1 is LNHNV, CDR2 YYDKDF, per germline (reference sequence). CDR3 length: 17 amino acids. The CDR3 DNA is TGTGCCACCAGCAGAGATCAAGGCGAAACGAACATCTATGGCTACACCTTC. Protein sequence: CATSRDQGETNIYGYTF.

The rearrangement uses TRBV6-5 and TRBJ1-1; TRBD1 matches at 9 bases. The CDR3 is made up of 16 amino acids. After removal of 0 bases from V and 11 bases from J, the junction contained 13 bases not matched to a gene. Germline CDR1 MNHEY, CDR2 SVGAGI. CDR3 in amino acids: CASSYSLQGASYRAFF. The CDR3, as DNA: TGTGCCAGCAGTTACTCATTACAGGGGGCCTCATATCGGGCTTTCTTT.

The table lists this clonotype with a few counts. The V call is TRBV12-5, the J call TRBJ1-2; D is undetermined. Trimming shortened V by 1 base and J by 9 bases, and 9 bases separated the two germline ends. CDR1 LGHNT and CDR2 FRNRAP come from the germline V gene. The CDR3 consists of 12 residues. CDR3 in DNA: TGTGCTAGTGGTTTGGAATCAGGACGCTACACCTTC. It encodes CASGLESGRYTF.

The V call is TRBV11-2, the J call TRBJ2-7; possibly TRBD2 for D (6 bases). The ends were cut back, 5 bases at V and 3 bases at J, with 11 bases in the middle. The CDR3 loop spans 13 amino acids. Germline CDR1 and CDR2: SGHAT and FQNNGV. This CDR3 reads CASSPRDFYEQYF. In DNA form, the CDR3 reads TGTGCCAGCAGCCCCCGGGACTTCTACGAGCAGTACTTC.

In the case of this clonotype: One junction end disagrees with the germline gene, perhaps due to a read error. The CDR3: CVSSQTGPPTGELFF. The CDR3 DNA sequence: TGTGTCAGCAGTCAGACAGGGCCTCCCACCGGGGAGCTGTTTTTT. J is TRBJ2-2 and V is TRBV27; 7 bases agree with TRBD1. CDR1 and CDR2 (germline): MNHEY, SMNVEV (reference sequence). The CDR3 extends over 15 amino acids.

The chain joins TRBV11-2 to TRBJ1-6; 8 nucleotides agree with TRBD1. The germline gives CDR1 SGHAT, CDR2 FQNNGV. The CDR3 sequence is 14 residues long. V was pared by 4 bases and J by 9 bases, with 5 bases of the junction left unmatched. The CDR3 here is CASSSTDRASPLHF. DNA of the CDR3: TGTGCCAGCAGCTCAACGGACAGGGCTTCACCCCTCCACTTT.

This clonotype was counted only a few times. The CDR3 bases are TGCGCCAGCAGCCGACTACTCCGGGAGACCCAGTACTTC. It translates to CASSRLLRETQYF. The chain links TRBV5-1 to TRBJ2-5, with D possibly matching TRBD2 (5 bases). Germline CDR1 SGHRS, CDR2 YFSETQ. V was clipped by 4 bases and J by 5 bases, with 12 bases between them. CDR3 length: 13 amino acids.

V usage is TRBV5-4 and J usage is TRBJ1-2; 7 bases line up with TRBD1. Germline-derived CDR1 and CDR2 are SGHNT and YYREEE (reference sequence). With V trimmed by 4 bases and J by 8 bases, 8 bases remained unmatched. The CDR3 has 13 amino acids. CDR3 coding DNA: TGTGCCAGCAGCCAAACCAGGGACAGCGGCTACACCTTC. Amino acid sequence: CASSQTRDSGYTF.

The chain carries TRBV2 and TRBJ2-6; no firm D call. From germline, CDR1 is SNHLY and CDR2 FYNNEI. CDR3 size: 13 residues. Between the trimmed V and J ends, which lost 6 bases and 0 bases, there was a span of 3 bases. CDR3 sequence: CASRPSGANVLTF. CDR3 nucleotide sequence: TGTGCCAGCAGGCCCTCTGGGGCCAACGTCCTGACTTTC.

The CDR3 region has the DNA TGTGCCAGCAGACAGGGGTTAACTGAAGCTTTCTTT. Translated, it gives CASRQGLTEAFF. This chain connects TRBV6-1 to TRBJ1-1, with 7 bases fitting TRBD1. The CDR3 consists of 12 residues. Germline CDR1 is MNHNS and CDR2 is SASEGT. Losses at the gene ends were 6 bases for V and 5 bases for J; bases not matched to a gene: 3.

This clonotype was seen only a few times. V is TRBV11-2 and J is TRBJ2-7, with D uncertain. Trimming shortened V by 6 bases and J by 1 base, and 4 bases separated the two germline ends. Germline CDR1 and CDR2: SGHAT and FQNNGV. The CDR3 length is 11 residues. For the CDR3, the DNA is TGTGCCAGCAGGGCTTCCTACGAGCAGTACTTC. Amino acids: CASRASYEQYF.

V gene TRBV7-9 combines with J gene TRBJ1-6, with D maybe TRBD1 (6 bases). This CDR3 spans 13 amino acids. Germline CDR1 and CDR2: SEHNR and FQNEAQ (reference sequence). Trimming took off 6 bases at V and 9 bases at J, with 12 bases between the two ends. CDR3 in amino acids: CASSIGGGSPLHF. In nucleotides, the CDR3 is TGTGCCAGCAGTATCGGAGGGGGTTCACCCCTCCACTTT. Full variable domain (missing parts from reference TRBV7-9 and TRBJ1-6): DTGVSQNPRHKITKRGQNVTFRCDPISEHNRLYWYRQTLGQGPEFLTYFQNEAQLEKSRLLSDRFSAERPKGSFSTLEIQRTEQGDSAMYLCASSIGGGSPLHFGNGTRLTVT.

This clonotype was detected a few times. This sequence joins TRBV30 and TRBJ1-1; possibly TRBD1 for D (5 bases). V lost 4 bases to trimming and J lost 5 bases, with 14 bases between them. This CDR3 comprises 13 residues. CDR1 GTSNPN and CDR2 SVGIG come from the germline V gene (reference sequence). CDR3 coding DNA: TGTGCCTGGAACGGCAGGGTATGGACTGAAGCTTTCTTT. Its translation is CAWNGRVWTEAFF.

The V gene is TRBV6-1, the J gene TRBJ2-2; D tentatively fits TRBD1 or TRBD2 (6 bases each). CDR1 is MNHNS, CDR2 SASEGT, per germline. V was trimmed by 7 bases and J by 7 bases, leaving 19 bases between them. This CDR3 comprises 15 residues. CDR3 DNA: TGTGCCAGCAACAGGGAGGAGGGGACCGGCGGGGAGCTGTTTTTT. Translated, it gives CASNREEGTGGELFF.

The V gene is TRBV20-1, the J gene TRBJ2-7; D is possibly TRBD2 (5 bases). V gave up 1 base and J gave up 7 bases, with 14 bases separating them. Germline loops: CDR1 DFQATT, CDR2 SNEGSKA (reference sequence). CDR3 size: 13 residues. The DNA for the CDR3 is TGCAGTGCTAGAGTGGACTCCCCTGGGGAGCAGTACTTC. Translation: CSARVDSPGEQYF.

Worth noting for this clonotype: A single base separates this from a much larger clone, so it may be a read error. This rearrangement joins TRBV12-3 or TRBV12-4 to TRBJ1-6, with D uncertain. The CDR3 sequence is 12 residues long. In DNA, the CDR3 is TGTGCCTGTGGCAGGTCCAATTCACCCCTCAACTTT. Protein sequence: CACGRSNSPLNF.